The present entry profiles one T cell receptor (beta chain) with its context. The antigen this receptor binds is unknown. Nothing much larger sits one base from this clone, and base qualities are not available. The sample's treatment or condition, from its label and the paper: allogeneic hematopoietic cell transplantation with graft depleted of TCRalphabeta T cells and CD19 B cells. Transplant recipients were children who received TCRalphabeta/CD19-depleted allogeneic hematopoietic cell grafts. The sample comes from a study of T-cell reconstitution after alpha-beta-depleted transplantation in children (dated by TCRdb to the mid-2010s). For the study in its entirety: The study quantitatively tracked T-cell immune reconstitution after TCRalphabeta/CD19-depleted allogeneic hematopoietic cell transplantation in children using TCR repertoire profiling.

V is shortened by 0 bases, J by 1 base, and the region joining them spans 10 bases. CDR1 SGHRS and CDR2 YFSETQ were looked up in the germline V gene. Its CDR3 holds 15 amino acids, cysteine through phenylalanine. Only the CDR3 DNA is retained, 45 bases long and in frame from the first base. Libraries were constructed by PCR. The sequencer was an Illumina HiSeq 2500. TCR library preparation used molecular barcoding, with unique molecular identifiers applied to normalize quantification of the TCRbeta repertoire. TCRdb's own reprocessing of the public reads used fastp at Q25 and MiXCR and kept productive beta chains. Under each unique CDR3 protein, matching rows form one entry showing the most common genes and DNA. The sample yields about 440,000 distinct CDR3 sequences; around two fifths were counted once. Of the sample, 27% falls within the top ten clones. Study-level results and caveats: Over the following months the frequencies of hyperexpanded clones went down, and after one year T-cell counts and TCRbeta diversity were mostly credited to newly produced T cells. In some patients, high TCRbeta diversity at day 60 was attributed to recipient T cells and intrathymic progenitors that had survived conditioning. The apparently early alphabetaT-cell count recovery about two months after transplant was reportedly dependent on only several hundred rapidly expanded clones derived from non-depleted graft cells.

The chain joins TRBV5-1 to TRBJ2-5, with the identity of the D gene unclear. This TCR was recovered from a girl aged 2-10 years with aplastic anemia, due to receive a stem cell transplant. The input for sequencing was PBMCs, taken before TCRalphabeta/CD19-depleted stem cell transplant. The CDR3 region reads CASSLAIGPQETQYF. The DNA reads TGCGCCAGCAGCTTGGCCATAGGACCCCAAGAGACCCAGTACTTC.